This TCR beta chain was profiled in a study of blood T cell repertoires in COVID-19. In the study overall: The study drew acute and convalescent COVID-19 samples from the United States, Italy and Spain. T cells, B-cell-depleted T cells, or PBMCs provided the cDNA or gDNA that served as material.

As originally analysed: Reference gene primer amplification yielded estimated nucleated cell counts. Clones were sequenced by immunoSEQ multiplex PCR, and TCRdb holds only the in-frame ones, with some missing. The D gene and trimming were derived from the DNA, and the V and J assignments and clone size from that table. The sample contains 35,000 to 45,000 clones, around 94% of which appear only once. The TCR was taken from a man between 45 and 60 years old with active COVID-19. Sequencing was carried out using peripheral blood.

CDR3 sequence (DNA): TGTGCCAGCAGCTTGAGGGGAGGAATGAATCAGCCCCAGCATTTT. Its translation: CASSLRGGMNQPQHF. The chain couples TRBV5-6 to TRBJ1-5; a weak D match, TRBD1 (5 bases). The germline gives CDR1 SGHDT, CDR2 YYEEEE. The CDR3 consists of 15 residues. Trimming cost V 1 base and J 4 bases, with 12 bases left between them.